Listed here are 13 T cell receptor beta chains from one sample, sequenced in a study of T-cell memory formation after mild COVID-19. TCRdb passed the 5' RACE reads through MiXCR, listing each CDR3 protein once. In the table there are about 560,000 distinct CDR3 sequences, less than 25% of which are singletons. The source material was PBMCs or a T cell subset sorted from them (not recorded which). These receptors all stem from an adult woman who had mild COVID-19 (a few samples of this study predate the infection). Cell type and time point are not known.

This clonotype was recorded a few times. The CDR3 loop is CASSLPMVINTGELFF. The CDR3 nucleotides read TGTGCCAGCAGCTTACCGATGGTAATCAACACCGGGGAGCTGTTTTTT. The chain couples TRBV7-9 to TRBJ2-2, with D unresolved. There are 16 residues in the CDR3. V was shortened by 2 bases and J by 2 bases, with 12 bases between the two germline ends. Germline CDR1 and CDR2: SEHNR and FQNEAQ (reference sequence). Full variable domain (missing parts from reference TRBV7-9 and TRBJ2-2): DTGVSQNPRHKITKRGQNVTFRCDPISEHNRLYWYRQTLGQGPEFLTYFQNEAQLEKSRLLSDRFSAERPKGSFSTLEIQRTEQGDSAMYLCASSLPMVINTGELFFGEGSRLTVL.

The chain carries TRBV7-8 and TRBJ1-2, with D possibly being TRBD1 (5 bases). The CDR3 has 14 amino acids. V shed 5 bases and J shed 5 bases, with 15 bases lying between them. Germline assignment: CDR1 SGHVS and CDR2 FQNEAQ. This CDR3 is CASSPGAGNYGYTF. The CDR3 DNA follows: TGTGCCAGCAGCCCTGGGGCAGGGAATTATGGCTACACCTTC.

The chain carries TRBV4-3 and TRBJ2-1; a weak D match, TRBD2 (5 bases). Trimming shortened V by 1 base and J by 1 base, and 8 bases separated the two germline ends. The CDR3 sequence is 15 residues long. In germline, CDR1 is LGHNA, CDR2 YSLEER. The DNA of the CDR3 is TGCGCCAGCAGCCAAGCAACGGGATCCTACAATGAGCAGTTCTTC. Encoded protein: CASSQATGSYNEQFF.

The chain has TRBV10-3 and TRBJ2-7; possibly TRBD1 or TRBD2 for D (5 bases each). The CDR3 spans 14 residues. V lost 4 bases, J lost 2 bases, and 12 bases lay in between. Looked up from germline, CDR1 is ENHRY and CDR2 is SYGVKD. CDR3 loop: CAISAGRDAYEQYF. The CDR3 region has the DNA TGTGCCATCAGTGCGGGCAGGGACGCCTACGAGCAGTACTTC.

This chain connects TRBV9 to TRBJ2-2; no firm D call. Germline loops: CDR1 SGDLS, CDR2 YYNGEE. V was pared by 0 bases and J by 7 bases, with 4 bases between. This CDR3 has 12 residues. The CDR3 DNA sequence: TGTGCCAGCAGCGTAGATGGCGGGGAGCTGTTTTTT. Its protein is CASSVDGGELFF.

This clonotype appeared a few times. V and J are TRBV2 and TRBJ2-5; TRBD1 aligns across 7 bases. Germline CDR1 SNHLY, CDR2 FYNNEI. The trim removed 7 bases at V and 1 base at J, leaving 6 bases unmatched. The CDR3 length is 14 residues. This CDR3 reads CASKLQGTQETQYF. CDR3 DNA: TGTGCCAGCAAACTACAGGGGACCCAAGAGACCCAGTACTTC.

This sequence joins TRBV5-1 and TRBJ1-1, with 9 bases fitting TRBD1. V trimming: 4 bases; J trimming: 3 bases; junction bases outside the gene matches: 4. The germline CDR1 and CDR2 sequences are SGHRS and YFSETQ. The CDR3 runs to 14 residues. The CDR3 region has the DNA TGCGCCAGCAGCGCGGGACAGGGTGACACTGAAGCTTTCTTT. This codes for CASSAGQGDTEAFF.

The chain joins TRBV5-4 to TRBJ2-7; the match to TRBD1 covers 7 bases. CDR1 and CDR2 (germline): SGHNT, YYREEE (reference sequence). Trimming took 4 bases from V and 2 from J; bases not matched to a gene: 9. The CDR3 runs to 15 residues. CDR3 loop: CASSPETGRTYEQYF. CDR3 DNA sequence: TGTGCCAGCAGCCCGGAGACAGGGAGAACCTACGAGCAGTACTTC. Combining the CDR3 with reference TRBV5-4 and TRBJ2-7 gives the whole variable domain ETGVTQSPTHLIKTRGQQVTLRCSSQSGHNTVSWYQQALGQGPQFIFQYYREEENGRGNFPPRFSGLQFPNYSSELNVNALELDDSALYLCASSPETGRTYEQYFGPGTRLTVT.

The V gene is TRBV10-3, the J gene TRBJ1-1, with unresolved D. The CDR3 length is 16 residues. V lost 2 bases and J 0 bases, leaving 13 bases between the germline ends. Germline CDR1 is ENHRY and CDR2 is SYGVKD. For the CDR3, the DNA is TGTGCCATCAGTGAGCCCCGAAGTTCGATGAACACTGAAGCTTTCTTT. This codes for CAISEPRSSMNTEAFF.

This chain links TRBV5-6 with TRBJ2-7; possible D gene TRBD2, 6 bases. CDR3 size: 17 residues. CDR1 is SGHDT, CDR2 YYEEEE, per germline. Trimming took off 4 bases at V and 2 bases at J, with 22 bases between the two ends. CDR3 in DNA: TGTGCCAGCAGCCTCTCTGAATCAGCGGGCTCAACCTACGAGCAGTACTTC. Protein sequence: CASSLSESAGSTYEQYF.

In this sample, this clonotype turned up many times. This chain links TRBV11-2 with TRBJ2-3; D is possibly TRBD2 (5 bases). Germline V gives CDR1 SGHAT, CDR2 FQNNGV. The CDR3 is 15 amino acids. Trimming took off 1 base at V and 2 bases at J, with 10 bases between the two ends. Here the CDR3 DNA reads TGTGCCAGCAGCTTAGTTGGGGAGTTCACAGATACGCAGTATTTT. It specifies CASSLVGEFTDTQYF.

The rearrangement links TRBV30 to TRBJ2-1; D possibly corresponds to TRBD2 (7 bases). From germline, CDR1 is GTSNPN and CDR2 SVGIG (reference sequence). The CDR3 extends over 15 amino acids. Deletions cut 2 bases from V and 8 bases from J, with 19 bases between. CDR3 in DNA: TGTGCCTGGAGTAAGGCTAGGGGGGGGCACTATGAGCAGTTCTTC. Its protein is CAWSKARGGHYEQFF.

The V gene is TRBV11-3, the J gene TRBJ1-2; 8 bases fit TRBD1. Germline loops: CDR1 SGHNT, CDR2 YENEEA. This CDR3 region has 14 residues. V lost 4 bases, J lost 0 bases, and 1 base stayed unmatched. The CDR3 sequence: CASSSDRANYGYTF. The CDR3 DNA sequence: TGTGCCAGCAGCTCGGACAGGGCTAACTATGGCTACACCTTC.